The present TCR beta chain was sequenced within a study of T-cell reconstitution after alpha-beta-depleted transplantation in children (dated by TCRdb to 2016 to 2017). About the full investigation: The study quantitatively tracked T-cell immune reconstitution after TCRalphabeta/CD19-depleted allogeneic hematopoietic cell transplantation in children using TCR repertoire profiling.

This clonotype was found many times. This receptor's antigen is unknown. No quality values exist for individual bases; no much larger clone is one base distant. In the paper's terms, the treatment or condition label means: allogeneic hematopoietic cell transplantation with graft depleted of TCRalphabeta T cells and CD19 B cells. The transplant recipients were children given TCRalphabeta/CD19-depleted allogeneic hematopoietic cell grafts. Libraries came from PCR. The instrument given in TCRdb is Illumina HiSeq 2500. TCR library preparation used molecular barcoding, with unique molecular identifiers applied to normalize quantification of the TCRbeta repertoire. Using fastp at Q25 and MiXCR, TCRdb reprocessed the public reads and kept productive beta chains. Rows are unified per CDR3 protein, each entry keeping the most common DNA and genes. This sample holds hundreds of thousands of distinct CDR3 sequences; over 9.5% were observed only once. 2% to 2.5% of the sample goes to the ten largest clones.

General findings and caveats noted by the study authors: Over subsequent months, a decline in hyperexpanded clone frequencies was noted, and after one year, T-cell counts and TCRbeta diversity were mostly ascribed to newly produced T cells. In some patients, the high TCRbeta diversity seen at day 60 was put down to recipient T cells and intrathymic progenitors that had survived conditioning. The apparently early recovery of alphabetaT-cell counts about two months after transplant reportedly depended on only several hundred rapidly expanded clones that came from non-depleted graft cells.

V was cut back by 5 bases and J by 4 bases, leaving a gap of 9 bases between them. CDR1 SQVTM and CDR2 ANQGSEA are derived from the germline V gene. From cysteine to phenylalanine, the CDR3 is 12 amino acids long. Only the CDR3 region is kept as DNA, spanning 36 bases read in frame from base 1. The sequence is built from TRBV29-1 and TRBJ2-1; the D gene assignment is ambiguous. The TCR originated in a child under 10 years old with inherited bone marrow failure, due to receive a stem cell transplant. Sequencing was performed on PBMCs, taken before TCRalphabeta/CD19-depleted stem cell transplant. The bases read TGCAGCGTTCTTCTACGATACAATGAGCAGTTCTTC. It encodes CSVLLRYNEQFF.